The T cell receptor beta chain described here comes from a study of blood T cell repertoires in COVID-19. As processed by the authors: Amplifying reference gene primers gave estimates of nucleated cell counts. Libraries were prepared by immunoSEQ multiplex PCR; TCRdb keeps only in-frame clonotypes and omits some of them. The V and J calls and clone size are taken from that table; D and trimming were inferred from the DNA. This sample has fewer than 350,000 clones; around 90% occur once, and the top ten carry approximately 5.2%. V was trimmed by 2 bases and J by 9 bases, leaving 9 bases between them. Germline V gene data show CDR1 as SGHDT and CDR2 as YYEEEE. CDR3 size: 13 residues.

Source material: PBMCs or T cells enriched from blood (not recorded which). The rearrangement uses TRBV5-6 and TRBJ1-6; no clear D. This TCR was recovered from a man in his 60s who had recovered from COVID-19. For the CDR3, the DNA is TGTGCCAGCAGCTTACGGGGAGGTTCACCCCTCCACTTT. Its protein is CASSLRGGSPLHF.